This T cell receptor beta chain was retrieved from a study of OX40 agonist ivuxolimab in advanced cancers. Study-level information: There were three patients with partial responses, one having hepatocellular carcinoma and two cutaneous melanoma.

Regarding this clone: The antigen remains unidentified.

Generated by immunoSEQ multiplex PCR, the TCRdb table keeps only in-frame clones and is missing some. This repertoire shows about 36,000 clones, around 77% found once; its top ten account for around a fifth. The V end lost 6 bases, the J end lost 3 bases, and 15 bases lay between the germline ends. The CDR3 runs 14 residues. The V gene's germline CDR1 is MGHDK and CDR2 SYGVNS. Study findings and constraints: In the expanded peripheral T cells, antigen specificity was never determined. The study observed clonal expansion of CD4+ and CD8+ blood T cells by week 6 at 0.1 to 3.0 mg/kg.

The V call is TRBV25-1, the J call TRBJ2-7; D assignment may be TRBD1 or TRBD2 (5 bases each). The sequenced sample was CD4+ or CD8+ T cells sorted from blood, obtained in a trial of the OX40 agonist ivuxolimab. The receptor was derived from an adult with an advanced solid tumor such as melanoma, head and neck, liver or kidney cancer. DNA of the CDR3: TGTGCCAGCAGCCCTCCGGGGCGGAACTACGAGCAGTACTTC. Its translation: CASSPPGRNYEQYF.